The 20 T cell receptor beta chains in this list originate from one sample, sequenced in a study of T cell changes during pregnancy in multiple sclerosis (dated by TCRdb to the late 2010s). To prepare the library, the immunoSEQ multiplex PCR assay was applied. Not all clones reach the TCRdb copy of this immuneACCESS table, which keeps in-frame sequences only. Checked studies attribute under half of the gap to unresolved V genes and leave the rest unexplained. This sample has tens of thousands of clones in its table, and over 85% of those were observed once. The ten top clones hold approximately 3% of the sample. The specimen was CD8+ T cells from peripheral blood mononuclear cells, collected before pregnancy. The receptors were gathered from a female donor with multiple sclerosis, enrolled in a pregnancy study.

As for this clone: The same CDR3 also results from other DNA sequences found in this sample. The gene calls are TRBV7-3 and TRBJ1-1; maybe TRBD1 (5 bases). The V gene's germline CDR1 is SGHTA and CDR2 FQGTGA. V was shortened by 2 bases and J by 2 bases, with 9 bases between the two germline ends. The CDR3 loop spans 14 amino acids. Here the CDR3 reads CASSLHQGNTEAFF. In DNA form, the CDR3 reads TGTGCCAGCAGCTTACATCAGGGAAACACTGAAGCTTTCTTT. Variable domain in full (rest from reference TRBV7-3 and TRBJ1-1): GAGVSQTPSNKVTEKGKYVELRCDPISGHTALYWYRQSLGQGPEFLIYFQGTGAADDSGLPNDRFFAVRPEGSVSTLKIQRTERGDSAVYLCASSLHQGNTEAFFGQGTRLTVV.

V gene TRBV6-1 combines with J gene TRBJ1-4, with D possibly matching TRBD1 (6 bases). This CDR3 is built from 15 residues. Germline V gene data show CDR1 as MNHNS and CDR2 as SASEGT. The CDR3 DNA follows: TGTGCGCATCAGTCAAGCGTCGGGACAAATGAAAAACTGTTTTTT. This sequence encodes CAHQSSVGTNEKLFF.

J is TRBJ1-1 and V is TRBV6-6, with D uncertain. This CDR3 has 12 amino acids. CDR1 MNHNY and CDR2 SVGAGI come from the germline V gene (reference sequence). With 2 bases removed from V and 8 bases from J, the gap between germline ends came to 9 bases. The DNA of the CDR3 is TGTGCCAGCAGTTACGAGGCCACCGAAGCTTTCTTT. Translation gives CASSYEATEAFF.

This chain joins TRBV15 and TRBJ2-3, with 10 bases that match TRBD1. Per the germline V gene, CDR1 is LNHNV and CDR2 is YYDKDF (reference sequence). The CDR3 runs 15 residues. J was trimmed by 3 bases and V by 3 bases; bases with no gene match: 3. The CDR3 DNA reads TGTGCCACCAGCAGCCGGGACAGGGGTACAGATACGCAGTATTTT. Translated: CATSSRDRGTDTQYF.

This chain links TRBV28 with TRBJ2-7, with D possibly matching TRBD1 (6 bases). Germline assignment: CDR1 MDHEN and CDR2 SYDVKM. The V gene lost 5 bases and the J gene lost 4 bases, with 18 bases spanning the gap. The CDR3 has 15 amino acids. CDR3 nucleotides: TGTGCCAGCAGTCTTACAGGGCATCTCCCATACGAGCAGTACTTC. Its protein product is CASSLTGHLPYEQYF.

The chain combines TRBV7-6 with TRBJ2-5; D not certain. Germline V gene data show CDR1 as SGHVS and CDR2 as FNYEAQ. The ends were cut back, 5 bases at V and 2 bases at J, with 9 bases in the middle. The CDR3 contains 13 residues. The CDR3 sequence: CASSPRVQETQYF. The CDR3 coding sequence is TGTGCCAGCAGCCCTCGGGTACAAGAGACCCAGTACTTC. The whole variable domain, filled in from reference TRBV7-6 and TRBJ2-5, reads GAGVSQSPRYKVTKRGQDVALRCDPISGHVSLYWYRQALGQGPEFLTYFNYEAQQDKSGLPNDRFSAERPEGSISTLTIQRTEQRDSAMYRCASSPRVQETQYFGPGTRLLVL.

This clone was seen more than once but under ten times. V gene TRBV6-1 combines with J gene TRBJ1-2, with TRBD1 matching 8 bases. Germline trimming cut 6 bases from V and 2 bases from J; bases unmatched to any gene: 8. CDR3 length equals 15 residues. Germline CDR1 reads MNHNS; CDR2 reads SASEGT. CDR3: CASRTGQGPNYGYTF. The CDR3 coding sequence is TGTGCCAGCAGAACCGGACAGGGACCGAACTATGGCTACACCTTC.

The gene calls are TRBV23-1 and TRBJ1-6; D gene unclear. TRBV23-1 is flagged as an ORF with uncertain function. Trimming stripped 0 bases from V and 6 bases from J, with 12 bases between. The CDR3 totals 16 residues. The CDR3, as DNA: TGCGCCAGCAGTCAATCGTGGCAGGCCCCTAATTCACCCCTCCACTTT. Protein sequence: CASSQSWQAPNSPLHF.

J is TRBJ2-1 and V is TRBV9; perhaps TRBD1 as D (6 bases). Germline CDR1 and CDR2: SGDLS and YYNGEE. The CDR3 is 14 residues long. V was cut by 0 bases and J by 5 bases, with 9 bases left in between. CDR3 residues: CASSVVGADNEQFF. For the CDR3, the DNA is TGTGCCAGCAGCGTAGTGGGGGCGGACAATGAGCAGTTCTTC.

This clone was counted a single time. V usage is TRBV18 and J usage is TRBJ1-2; D might be TRBD1 (6 bases). Germline-derived CDR1 and CDR2 are KGHSH and LQKENI. This CDR3 region has 15 residues. Trimming shortened V by 5 bases and J by 6 bases, and 19 bases separated the two germline ends. CDR3 residues: CASSSGTTSGDGYTF. The CDR3 DNA is TGTGCCAGCTCATCCGGGACAACCTCTGGCGATGGCTACACCTTC. The full variable domain, completed using reference TRBV18 and TRBJ1-2, is NAGVMQNPRHLVRRRGQEARLRCSPMKGHSHVYWYRQLPEEGLKFMVYLQKENIIDESGMPKERFSAEFPKEGPSILRIQQVVRGDSAAYFCASSSGTTSGDGYTFGSGTRLTVV.

V usage is TRBV7-2 and J usage is TRBJ1-5; no clear D. The CDR3 totals 17 residues. Germline values: CDR1 SGHTA, CDR2 FQGNSA. Trimming removed 2 bases from V and 2 bases from J, with 16 bases in between. The CDR3 sequence is CASSLWHPGGRNQPQHF. CDR3 DNA: TGTGCCAGCAGCTTATGGCACCCCGGAGGCCGCAATCAGCCCCAGCATTTT.

The chain combines TRBV7-9 with TRBJ2-4, with D unclear. CDR1 is SEHNR, CDR2 FQNEAQ, per germline (reference sequence). The CDR3 covers 13 residues. V was trimmed by 2 bases and J by 0 bases, leaving 2 bases between them. In DNA, the CDR3 is TGTGCCAGCAGCTTACTAGCCAAAAACATTCAGTACTTC. Amino acid sequence: CASSLLAKNIQYF.

The genes are TRBV2 and TRBJ2-7, with 8 bases matching TRBD1. Germline V gives CDR1 SNHLY, CDR2 FYNNEI. V gave up 4 bases and J gave up 2 bases; unmatched junction bases: 4. The CDR3 extends over 14 amino acids. CDR3: CASSVGTGAYEQYF. The CDR3, as DNA: TGTGCCAGCAGTGTGGGGACAGGAGCCTACGAGCAGTACTTC.

V and J are TRBV11-1 and TRBJ2-7; D may be TRBD1 (5 bases). Germline CDR1 reads SGHAT; CDR2 reads FQDESV (reference sequence). The V end was cut by 3 bases, the J end by 2 bases, with 11 bases between. The CDR3 length is 14 residues. The CDR3 DNA reads as TGTGCCAGCAGCTTCGTTGGGGCCACCTACGAGCAGTACTTC. This gives the protein CASSFVGATYEQYF.

The V and J genes are TRBV18 and TRBJ2-7; D not certain. CDR3 length equals 14 residues. V gave up 2 bases and J gave up 4 bases, with 12 bases separating them. From germline, CDR1 is KGHSH and CDR2 LQKENI. As DNA, the CDR3 is TGTGCCAGCTCACCAAAGCCCGCACAGTACGAGCAGTACTTC. Translating it yields CASSPKPAQYEQYF.

The rearrangement uses TRBV7-2 and TRBJ2-6; D not certain. Between the trimmed V and J ends, which lost 4 bases and 1 base, there was a span of 11 bases. CDR3 length equals 16 residues. Germline CDR1 and CDR2: SGHTA and FQGNSA. In DNA, the CDR3 is TGTGCCAGCAGCTCCAACCCCGCGTCTGGGGCCAACGTCCTGACTTTC. It is translated as CASSSNPASGANVLTF.

The chain joins TRBV9 to TRBJ1-1; 7 bases fit TRBD1. This CDR3 contains 13 residues. Germline V gene lookup returns CDR1 SGDLS and CDR2 YYNGEE. Germline trimming cut 4 bases from V and 8 bases from J; bases unmatched to any gene: 8. The CDR3 DNA is TGTGCCAGCAGCTTCAGGGGGGTGGACGAAGCTTTCTTT. Translating gives CASSFRGVDEAFF. Full variable domain (remainder filled in from reference TRBV9 and TRBJ1-1): DSGVTQTPKHLITATGQRVTLRCSPRSGDLSVYWYQQSLDQGLQFLIQYYNGEERAKGNILERFSAQQFPDLHSELNLSSLELGDSALYFCASSFRGVDEAFFGQGTRLTVV.

The rearrangement uses TRBV9 and TRBJ1-3; TRBD1 matches 8 bases. This CDR3 is 14 amino acids long. The germline V gene encodes CDR1 SGDLS and CDR2 YYNGEE. The ends lost 3 bases at V and 2 bases at J; junction bases unmatched: 1. CDR3 nucleotide sequence: TGTGCCAGCAGCGAACAGGGGGCTGGAAACACCATATATTTT. Translating it yields CASSEQGAGNTIYF.

The J gene is TRBJ2-7, the V gene TRBV7-8; TRBD2 aligns across 7 bases. Germline V gene lookup returns CDR1 SGHVS and CDR2 FQNEAQ. V shed 4 bases and J 0 bases; nucleotides not matched to a gene: 6. CDR3 length: 15 residues. The CDR3 DNA reads as TGTGCCAGCAGCTCCAGCGGGGCAAGCTCCTACGAGCAGTACTTC. Translated: CASSSSGASSYEQYF.

V usage is TRBV6-5 and J usage is TRBJ2-7; D is unclear. The CDR3 contains 12 residues. CDR1 is MNHEY, CDR2 SVGAGI, per germline. The germline V and J ends were trimmed by 8 bases and 3 bases, with 11 bases remaining between them. CDR3 nucleotides: TGTGCCAGCGGCCTCTCTGGCTACGAGCAGTACTTC. It translates to CASGLSGYEQYF.